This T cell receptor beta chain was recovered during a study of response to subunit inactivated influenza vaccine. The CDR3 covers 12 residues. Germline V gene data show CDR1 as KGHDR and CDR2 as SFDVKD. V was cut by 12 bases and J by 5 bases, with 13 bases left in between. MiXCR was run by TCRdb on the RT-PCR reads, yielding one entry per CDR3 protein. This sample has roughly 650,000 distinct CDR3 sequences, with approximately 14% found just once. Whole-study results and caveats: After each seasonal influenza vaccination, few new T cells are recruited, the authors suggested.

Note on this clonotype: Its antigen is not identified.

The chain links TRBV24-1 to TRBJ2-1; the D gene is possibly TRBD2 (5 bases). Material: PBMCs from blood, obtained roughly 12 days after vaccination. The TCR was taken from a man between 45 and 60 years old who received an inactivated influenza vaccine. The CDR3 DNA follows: TGTGCCTCCACGGGGAGAGACAATGAGCAGTTCTTC. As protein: CASTGRDNEQFF.